A selection of T cell receptor beta chains follows, all from one sample in a study of blood T cell repertoires in COVID-19. Using immunoSEQ multiplex PCR, the repertoire was profiled, and TCRdb retains in-frame clones only, with some absent. The sample includes approximately 440,000 clones, less than 95% seen only once; the top ten take 0.6%. Sequenced sample: PBMCs or T cells enriched from blood (not recorded which). The origin of the receptors is a man aged 18 to 30 who had recovered from COVID-19. CDR3s include the opening cysteine and the closing phenylalanine or tryptophan. The order of the fields is D gene, V gene, CDR3 length, clone size, J gene, CDR3 DNA, CDR3 protein. D genes are given only for firm matches. The size of a clone is reported for some rows only, either as once, few or many, or as a class for expanded clones.

TRBD1	TRBV11-2	13	NA	TRBJ1-2	TGTGCCAGCAGCTCGACAGGGTCATTTGGCTACACCTTC	CASSSTGSFGYTF
NA	TRBV6-5	12	NA	TRBJ2-5	TGTGCCAGCAGCCGGGGCCAAGAGACCCAGTACTTC	CASSRGQETQYF
TRBD2	TRBV19	17	NA	TRBJ2-1	TGTGCCAGTAGTATAGATAGCCTAGCGGGATATTACAATGAGCAGTTCTTC	CASSIDSLAGYYNEQFF
TRBD1	TRBV9	14	NA	TRBJ1-6	TGTGCCAGCAGCGGCCGGGACAGCGGGTCACCCCTCCACTTT	CASSGRDSGSPLHF
NA	TRBV10-2	15	NA	TRBJ1-3	TGCGCCAGCAAGGACGGGACAACCTCTGGAAACACCATATATTTT	CASKDGTTSGNTIYF
NA	TRBV19	14	NA	TRBJ1-1	TGTGCCAGTAGTATTAAACCAGGAACCACTGAAGCTTTCTTT	CASSIKPGTTEAFF
NA	TRBV24-1	16	NA	TRBJ1-2	TGTGCCACCAGTGACGCCGGCGCAGGGGACCACTATGGCTACACCTTC	CATSDAGAGDHYGYTF
NA	TRBV21-1	14	once	TRBJ1-2	TGTGCCAGCAGCAATCCGGACAGGGACTATGGCTACACCTTC	CASSNPDRDYGYTF
NA	TRBV5-4	13	NA	TRBJ2-7	TGTGCCAGCAGCCCGGGGTCTCTAGGCGAGCAGTACTTC	CASSPGSLGEQYF
TRBD2	TRBV28	17	NA	TRBJ2-2	TGTGCCAGCAGTCGCCTTTCCAGCGGGAGTTTCACCGGGGAGCTGTTTTTT	CASSRLSSGSFTGELFF
NA	TRBV5-6	12	NA	TRBJ1-2	TGTGCCAGCAGCTTGGGGCAGGGGAGCTACACCTTC	CASSLGQGSYTF
NA	TRBV6-1	14	NA	TRBJ2-2	TGTGCCAGCAGTGAAGCCCGAGGCGCCGGGGAGCTGTTTTTT	CASSEARGAGELFF
TRBD2	TRBV5-1	16	NA	TRBJ2-1	TGCGCCAGCAGCTTGGCGGGGGGGAACCAGTACAATGAGCAGTTCTTC	CASSLAGGNQYNEQFF
NA	TRBV20-1	11	NA	TRBJ2-7	TGCAGTGCTAGAGATAGGCGGTGGCAGTACTTC	CSARDRRWQYF
NA	TRBV2	14	NA	TRBJ2-3	TGTGCCAGCAGTGAAGAGGAGGTGGGGACTCTCTTGTATTTT	CASSEEEVGTLLYF
NA	TRBV2	15	once	TRBJ1-3	TGTGCCAGCACGCCTCAGGGAAACTCTGGAAACACCATATATTTT	CASTPQGNSGNTIYF
NA	TRBV10-3	13	once	TRBJ1-2	TGTGCCATCCCCCGCGGAGTGGACTATGGCTACACCTTC	CAIPRGVDYGYTF
TRBD2	TRBV5-1	14	once	TRBJ2-1	TGCGCCAGCAGCCCCGGGGGACTACCCAATGAGCAGTTCTTC	CASSPGGLPNEQFF
NA	TRBV5-6	14	NA	TRBJ1-2	TGTGCCAGCAGCGCTCAGTTCGAGGGTTATGGCTACACCTTC	CASSAQFEGYGYTF
NA	TRBV10-2	15	NA	TRBJ2-1	TGCGCCAGCAGTGCAGGGGCGGGCTCCTACAATGAGCAGTTCTTC	CASSAGAGSYNEQFF
TRBD2	TRBV7-3	14	NA	TRBJ2-7	TGTGCCAGCAGCTCGGGACTAGCGGGCCACGAGCAGTACTTC	CASSSGLAGHEQYF
NA	TRBV7-6	17	many	TRBJ1-1	TGTGCCAGCAGCTTAGTAGTCGGGGGAAATAGGGCCACTGAAGCTTTCTTT	CASSLVVGGNRATEAFF
TRBD2	TRBV28	16	NA	TRBJ2-1	TGTGCCAGCAGATCGGGACTAGCGGGCCAGTACAATGAGCAGTTCTTC	CASRSGLAGQYNEQFF
NA	TRBV14	14	NA	TRBJ1-1	TGTGCCAGCAGCCAAGCAGGGCTGCGCACTGAAGCTTTCTTT	CASSQAGLRTEAFF
TRBD2	TRBV5-1	15	NA	TRBJ2-1	TGCGCCAGCAGCGCCTCTAGCGGGAGCGGTGAAGAGCAGTTCTTC	CASSASSGSGEEQFF
TRBD1	TRBV7-2	14	NA	TRBJ1-2	TGTGCCAGCAGCGTCTCGGGACAGGTATATGGCTACACCTTC	CASSVSGQVYGYTF
NA	TRBV5-4	14	NA	TRBJ1-2	TGTGCCAGCACCATTTCTAGGAATGGATATGGCTACACCTTC	CASTISRNGYGYTF
NA	TRBV3-1/TRBV3-2	11	NA	TRBJ1-1	TGTGCCAGCAGCCAAGTTAATGAAGCTTTCTTT	CASSQVNEAFF
NA	TRBV7-9	13	NA	TRBJ1-2	TGTGCCAGCAGCTTTGGAGGGGTGGGAGGCTACACCTTC	CASSFGGVGGYTF
TRBD2	TRBV7-8	17	NA	TRBJ2-5	TGTGCCAGCAGCGAAGGACTAGCGGGAGGGTGGAGGGAGACCCAGTACTTC	CASSEGLAGGWRETQYF
NA	TRBV3-1/TRBV3-2	13	NA	TRBJ1-1	TGTGCCACCAGGGGAGAGGCGCACACTGAAGCTTTCTTT	CATRGEAHTEAFF
NA	TRBV3-1/TRBV3-2	14	NA	TRBJ1-2	TGTGCCAGCAGTGAGAGGGAGGACGTCTATGGCTACACCTTC	CASSEREDVYGYTF
TRBD2	TRBV7-2	17	NA	TRBJ2-5	TGTGCCAGCAGCTTAGCGCGGAGCGGGGGGCTCCAAGAGACCCAGTACTTC	CASSLARSGGLQETQYF
NA	TRBV10-3	15	NA	TRBJ1-1	TGTGCCATCAGTGAGTCGGGGCCCCTGAACACTGAAGCTTTCTTT	CAISESGPLNTEAFF
NA	TRBV29-1	13	once	TRBJ1-5	TGCAGCGTTGCGTCAGCCACTAGCCAGCCCCAGCATTTT	CSVASATSQPQHF
NA	TRBV6-2/TRBV6-3	13	NA	TRBJ1-5	TGTGCCAGCAGTTCCCCGAGGATTCAGCCCCAGCATTTT	CASSSPRIQPQHF
TRBD1	TRBV5-1	16	NA	TRBJ1-1	TGCGCCAGCAGCTTGGGGACAGGACTTATGAACACTGAAGCTTTCTTT	CASSLGTGLMNTEAFF
NA	TRBV14	14	NA	TRBJ2-5	TGTGCCAGCAGCCAACAGGCCGCCCAAGAGACCCAGTACTTC	CASSQQAAQETQYF
NA	TRBV7-8	15	NA	TRBJ1-5	TGTGCCAGCAGCTTAAGACCGAGCGGCCCTCAGCCCCAGCATTTT	CASSLRPSGPQPQHF
NA	TRBV7-9	14	NA	TRBJ1-3	TGTGCCAGCGCGGGGGGTTTGTCTGGAAACACCATATATTTT	CASAGGLSGNTIYF